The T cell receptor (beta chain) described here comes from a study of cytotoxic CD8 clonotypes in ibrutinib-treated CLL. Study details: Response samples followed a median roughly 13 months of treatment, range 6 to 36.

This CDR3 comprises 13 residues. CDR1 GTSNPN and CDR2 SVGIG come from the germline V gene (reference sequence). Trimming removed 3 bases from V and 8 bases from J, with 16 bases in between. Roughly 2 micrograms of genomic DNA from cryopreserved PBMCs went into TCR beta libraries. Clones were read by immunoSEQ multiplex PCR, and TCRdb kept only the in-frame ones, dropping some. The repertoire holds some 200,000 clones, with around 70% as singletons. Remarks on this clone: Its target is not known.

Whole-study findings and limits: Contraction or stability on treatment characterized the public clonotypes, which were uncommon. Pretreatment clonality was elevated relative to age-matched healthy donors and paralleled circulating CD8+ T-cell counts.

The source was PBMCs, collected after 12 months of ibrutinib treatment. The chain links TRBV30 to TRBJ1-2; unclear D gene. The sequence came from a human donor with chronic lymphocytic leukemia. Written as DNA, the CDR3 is TGTGCCTGGAGAGATAGACTGGGGATCGGCTACACCTTC. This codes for CAWRDRLGIGYTF.